Below are 5 T cell receptor beta chains sequenced from a single sample in a study of cytomegalovirus exposure and HLA in healthy donors. The primer mix had 60 Vbeta and 13 Jbeta primers. This table comes from immunoSEQ multiplex PCR, and its TCRdb copy is limited to in-frame clones, with some not included. The sample has about 25,000 clones; about four fifths are singletons. Input material: PBMCs. All receptors derive from a male donor in good health and CMV-seronegative.

The chain carries TRBV10-3 and TRBJ2-7; 10 bases map to TRBD1. Germline CDR1 reads ENHRY; CDR2 reads SYGVKD. CDR3 size: 14 residues. V was pared by 4 bases and J by 6 bases, with 6 bases of the junction left unmatched. The CDR3 DNA is TGTGCCATCAGTGCGGGACAGGGGTCGGGCGAGCAGTACTTC. Encoded protein: CAISAGQGSGEQYF.

V and J are TRBV4-3 and TRBJ2-7, with 8 bases identical to TRBD1. The germline V gene encodes CDR1 LGHNA and CDR2 YSLEER. Germline trimming cut 1 base from V and 3 bases from J; bases unmatched to any gene: 5. This CDR3 spans 15 amino acids. In nucleotides, the CDR3 is TGCGCCAGCAGCCAAGCGGGACAGGCTCACTACGAGCAGTACTTC. It encodes CASSQAGQAHYEQYF.

The CDR3 loop reads CASSQRGFTSGRAGGELFF. The CDR3 coding sequence is TGTGCCAGCAGCCAGCGAGGCTTTACTAGCGGGAGGGCCGGTGGGGAGCTGTTTTTT. The chain has TRBV4-2 and TRBJ2-2, with 13 nucleotides matching TRBD2. V gave up 3 bases and J gave up 8 bases; unmatched junction bases: 15. The germline V gene has CDR1 LGHNA and CDR2 YNFKEQ. This CDR3 contains 19 residues.

V gene TRBV4-3 combines with J gene TRBJ1-3; D not certain. Germline CDR1 and CDR2: LGHNA and YSLEER. V was clipped by 3 bases and J by 0 bases, with 15 bases between them. The CDR3 covers 17 residues. As DNA, the CDR3 is TGCGCCAGCAGCCAGCTCGGTAGCACCATCTCTGGAAACACCATATATTTT. Translation: CASSQLGSTISGNTIYF.

The chain carries TRBV15 and TRBJ2-7; D possibly corresponds to TRBD1 (6 bases). This CDR3 has 14 amino acids. The V end was cut by 0 bases, the J end by 3 bases, with 9 bases between. Looked up from germline, CDR1 is LNHNV and CDR2 is YYDKDF (reference sequence). CDR3 sequence reads: CATSREQGVYEQYF. CDR3 bases: TGTGCCACCAGCAGAGAACAGGGTGTCTACGAGCAGTACTTC. Drawing the rest from reference TRBV15 and TRBJ2-7, the complete variable domain is DAMVIQNPRYQVTQFGKPVTLSCSQTLNHNVMYWYQQKSSQAPKLLFHYYDKDFNNEADTPDNFQSRRPNTSFCFLDIRSPGLGDTAMYLCATSREQGVYEQYFGPGTRLTVT.